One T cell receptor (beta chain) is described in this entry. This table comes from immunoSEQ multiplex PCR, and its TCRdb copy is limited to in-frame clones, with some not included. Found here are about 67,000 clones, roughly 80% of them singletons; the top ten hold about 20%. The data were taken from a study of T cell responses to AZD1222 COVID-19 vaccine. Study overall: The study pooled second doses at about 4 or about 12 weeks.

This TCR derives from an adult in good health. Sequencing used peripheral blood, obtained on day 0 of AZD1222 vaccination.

CDR3 sequence: CSVGGGAADTQYF. In DNA form, the CDR3 reads TGCAGCGTTGGCGGGGGGGCCGCAGATACGCAGTATTTT. The chain is built from TRBV29-1 and TRBJ2-3; the match to TRBD2 covers 9 bases. The CDR3 sequence is 13 residues long. Germline lookup yields CDR1 SQVTM and CDR2 ANQGSEA. The J segment lost 4 bases and the V segment lost 4 bases, leaving 3 bases of the junction unmatched.